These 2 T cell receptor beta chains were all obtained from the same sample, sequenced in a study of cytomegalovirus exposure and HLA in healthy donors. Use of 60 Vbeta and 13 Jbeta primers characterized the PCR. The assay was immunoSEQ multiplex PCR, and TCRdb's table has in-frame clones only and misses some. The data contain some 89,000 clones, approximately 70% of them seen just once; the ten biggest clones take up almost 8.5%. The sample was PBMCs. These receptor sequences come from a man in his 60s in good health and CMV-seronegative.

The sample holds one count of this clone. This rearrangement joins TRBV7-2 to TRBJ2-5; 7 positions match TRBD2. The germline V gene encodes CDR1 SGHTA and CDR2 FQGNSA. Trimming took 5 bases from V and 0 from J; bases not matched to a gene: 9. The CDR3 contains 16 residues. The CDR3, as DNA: TGTGCCAGCAGCCCAAGGGGTCTAGCGGACCAAGAGACCCAGTACTTC. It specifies CASSPRGLADQETQYF.

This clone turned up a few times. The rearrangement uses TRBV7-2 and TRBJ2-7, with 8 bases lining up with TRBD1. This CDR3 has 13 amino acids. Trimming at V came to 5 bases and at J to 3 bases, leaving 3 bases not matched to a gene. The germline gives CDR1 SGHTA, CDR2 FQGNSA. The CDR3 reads CASSQGAGYEQYF. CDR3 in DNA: TGTGCCAGCAGCCAGGGGGCGGGCTACGAGCAGTACTTC.